The clone carrying this T cell receptor beta chain was seen only once. This sample stems from a study of CD8 T cells in Susac syndrome. Unmatched junction bases numbered 15, after V lost 7 bases and J lost 4 bases. This CDR3 has 16 amino acids. Germline V gene sequence: CDR1 MNHNS, CDR2 SASEGT. RNA in amounts of about 0.45 to 1 ug was reverse transcribed with random hexamers. TCRdb processed the immunoSEQ multiplex PCR reads anew with MiXCR; each CDR3 protein has one entry. The data show approximately 180,000 distinct CDR3 sequences, roughly nine tenths seen once. This clonotype was sampled from a human donor with Susac syndrome. The rearrangement uses TRBV6-1 and TRBJ1-1; 7 bases agree with TRBD1. What was sequenced was CD4+ T cells from PBMCs. Here the CDR3 reads CASMTLSTTGSTEAFF. The CDR3, as DNA: TGTGCCAGCATGACCCTCTCGACGACAGGGTCCACTGAAGCTTTCTTT.